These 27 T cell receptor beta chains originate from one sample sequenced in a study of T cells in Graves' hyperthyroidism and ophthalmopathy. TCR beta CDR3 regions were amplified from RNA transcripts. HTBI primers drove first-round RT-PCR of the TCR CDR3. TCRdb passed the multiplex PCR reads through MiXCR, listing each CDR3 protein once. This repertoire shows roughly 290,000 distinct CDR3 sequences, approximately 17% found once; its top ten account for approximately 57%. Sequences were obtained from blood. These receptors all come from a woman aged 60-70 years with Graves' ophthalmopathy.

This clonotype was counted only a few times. The CDR3 is CAWGRGPGVYEQYF. For the CDR3, the DNA is TGTGCCTGGGGCCGCGGGCCCGGGGTCTACGAGCAGTACTTC. The chain uses TRBV30 and TRBJ2-7, with TRBD2 as a possible D gene (5 bases). Trimming pared 5 bases from V and 3 bases from J, leaving 17 bases between. Germline lookup yields CDR1 GTSNPN and CDR2 SVGIG (reference sequence). The CDR3 has 14 residues.

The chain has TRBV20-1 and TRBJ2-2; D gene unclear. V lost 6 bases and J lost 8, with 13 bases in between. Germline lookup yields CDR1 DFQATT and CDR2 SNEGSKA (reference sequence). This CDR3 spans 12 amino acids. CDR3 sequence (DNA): TGCAGTGCGCTACGGGTACGAGGGGAGCTGTTTTTT. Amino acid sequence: CSALRVRGELFF.

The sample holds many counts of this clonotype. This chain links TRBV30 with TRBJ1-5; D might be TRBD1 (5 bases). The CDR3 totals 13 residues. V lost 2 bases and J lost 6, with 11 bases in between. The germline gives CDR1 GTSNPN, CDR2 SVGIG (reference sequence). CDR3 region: CAWSLGEVQPQHF. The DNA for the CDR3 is TGTGCCTGGAGTCTAGGGGAGGTTCAGCCCCAGCATTTT.

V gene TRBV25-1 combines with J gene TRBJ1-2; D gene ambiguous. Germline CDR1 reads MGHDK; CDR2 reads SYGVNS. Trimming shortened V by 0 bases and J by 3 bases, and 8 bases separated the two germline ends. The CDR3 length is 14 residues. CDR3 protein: CASSEYGYDYGYTF. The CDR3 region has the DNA TGTGCCAGCAGTGAATATGGATACGACTATGGCTACACCTTC.

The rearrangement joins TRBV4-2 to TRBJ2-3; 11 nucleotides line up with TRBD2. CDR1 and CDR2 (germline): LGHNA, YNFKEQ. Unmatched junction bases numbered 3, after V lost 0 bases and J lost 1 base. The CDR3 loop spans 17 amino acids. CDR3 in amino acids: CASSQDGSGGGTDTQYF. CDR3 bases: TGTGCCAGCAGCCAAGACGGTAGCGGGGGGGGCACAGATACGCAGTATTTT.

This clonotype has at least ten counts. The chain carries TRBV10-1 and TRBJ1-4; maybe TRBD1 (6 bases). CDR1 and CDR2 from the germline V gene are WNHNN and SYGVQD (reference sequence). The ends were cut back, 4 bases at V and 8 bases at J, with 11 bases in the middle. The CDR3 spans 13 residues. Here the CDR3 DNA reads TGCGCCAGCAGTGTCAGGGGTGGCGAAAAACTGTTTTTT. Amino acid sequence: CASSVRGGEKLFF.

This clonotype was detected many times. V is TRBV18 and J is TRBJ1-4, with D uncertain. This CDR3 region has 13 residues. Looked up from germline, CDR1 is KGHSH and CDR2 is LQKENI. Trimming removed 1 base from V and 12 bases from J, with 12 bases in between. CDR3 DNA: TGTGCCAGCTCACCACAGGGTAGTGCGGAACTGTTTTTT. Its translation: CASSPQGSAELFF.

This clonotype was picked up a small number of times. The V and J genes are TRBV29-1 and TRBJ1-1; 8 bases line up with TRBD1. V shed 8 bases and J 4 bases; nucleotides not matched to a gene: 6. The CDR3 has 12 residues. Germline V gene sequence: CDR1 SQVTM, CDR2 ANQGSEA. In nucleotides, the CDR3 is TGCAGCTCATGGACAGGGCTCACTGAAGCTTTCTTT. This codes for CSSWTGLTEAFF.

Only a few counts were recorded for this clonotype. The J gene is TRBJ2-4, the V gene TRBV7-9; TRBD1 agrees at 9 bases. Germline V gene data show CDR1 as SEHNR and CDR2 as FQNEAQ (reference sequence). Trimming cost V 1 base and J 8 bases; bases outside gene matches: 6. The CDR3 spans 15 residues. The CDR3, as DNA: TGTGCCAGCAGCTTAGACAGGGGGCTAATTGACATTCAGTACTTC. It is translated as CASSLDRGLIDIQYF.

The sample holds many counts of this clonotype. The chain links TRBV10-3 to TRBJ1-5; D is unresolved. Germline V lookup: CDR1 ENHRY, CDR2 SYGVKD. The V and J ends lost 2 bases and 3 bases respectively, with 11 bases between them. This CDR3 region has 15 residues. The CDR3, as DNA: TGTGCCATCAGTGAGCTTCGAGACTTCAATCAGCCCCAGCATTTT. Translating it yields CAISELRDFNQPQHF.

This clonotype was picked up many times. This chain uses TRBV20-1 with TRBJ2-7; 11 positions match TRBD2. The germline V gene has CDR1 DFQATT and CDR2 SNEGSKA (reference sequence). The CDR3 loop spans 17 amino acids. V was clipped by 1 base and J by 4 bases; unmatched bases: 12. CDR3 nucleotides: TGCAGTGCTAGAGCCCCCGCACTAGCGGGAGCGTCGTACGAGCAGTACTTC. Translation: CSARAPALAGASYEQYF.

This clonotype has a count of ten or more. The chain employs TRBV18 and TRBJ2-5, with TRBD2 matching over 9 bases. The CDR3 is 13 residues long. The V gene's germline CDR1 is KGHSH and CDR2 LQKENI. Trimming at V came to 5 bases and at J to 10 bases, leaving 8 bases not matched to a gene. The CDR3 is CASSMSGRPFQYF. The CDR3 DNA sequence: TGTGCCAGCTCAATGAGCGGGAGGCCCTTCCAGTACTTC.

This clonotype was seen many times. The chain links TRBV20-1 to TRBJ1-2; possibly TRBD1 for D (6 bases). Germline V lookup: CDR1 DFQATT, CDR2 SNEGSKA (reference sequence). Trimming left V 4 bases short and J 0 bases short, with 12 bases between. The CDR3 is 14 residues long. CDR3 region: CSAMYRAANYGYTF. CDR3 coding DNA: TGCAGTGCTATGTACAGGGCAGCTAACTATGGCTACACCTTC.

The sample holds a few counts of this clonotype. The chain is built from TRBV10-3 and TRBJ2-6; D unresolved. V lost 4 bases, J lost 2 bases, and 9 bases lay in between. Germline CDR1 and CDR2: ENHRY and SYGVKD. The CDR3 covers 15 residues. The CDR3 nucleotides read TGTGCCATCAGTGGACGTGGTACTGGGGCCAACGTCCTGACTTTC. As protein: CAISGRGTGANVLTF.

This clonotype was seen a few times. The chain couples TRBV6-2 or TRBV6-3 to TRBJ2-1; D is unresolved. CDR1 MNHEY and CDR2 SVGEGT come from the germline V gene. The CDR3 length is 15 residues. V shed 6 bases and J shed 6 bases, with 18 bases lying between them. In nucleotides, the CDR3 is TGTGCCAGCAGCTCGACGGCAGTTGTAGGCAATGAGCAGTTCTTC. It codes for CASSSTAVVGNEQFF.

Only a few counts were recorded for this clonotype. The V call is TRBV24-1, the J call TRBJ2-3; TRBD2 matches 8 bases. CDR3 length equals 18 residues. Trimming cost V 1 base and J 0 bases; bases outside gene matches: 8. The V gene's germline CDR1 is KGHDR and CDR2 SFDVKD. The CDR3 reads CATSDFHTSGPSTDTQYF. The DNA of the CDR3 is TGTGCCACCAGTGATTTCCACACTAGCGGTCCTAGCACAGATACGCAGTATTTT.

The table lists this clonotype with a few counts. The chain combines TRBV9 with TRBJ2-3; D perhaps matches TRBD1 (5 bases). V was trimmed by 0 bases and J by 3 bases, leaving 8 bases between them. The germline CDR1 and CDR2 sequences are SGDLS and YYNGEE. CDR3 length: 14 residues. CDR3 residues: CASSVEGVTDTQYF. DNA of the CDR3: TGTGCCAGCAGCGTAGAAGGGGTAACAGATACGCAGTATTTT.

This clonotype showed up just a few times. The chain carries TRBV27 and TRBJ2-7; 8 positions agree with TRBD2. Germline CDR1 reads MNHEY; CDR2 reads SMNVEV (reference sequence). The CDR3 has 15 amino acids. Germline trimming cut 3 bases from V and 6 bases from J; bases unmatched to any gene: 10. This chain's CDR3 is CASSLWREETFEQYF. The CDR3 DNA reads TGTGCCAGCAGTTTGTGGCGGGAGGAGACTTTCGAGCAGTACTTC.

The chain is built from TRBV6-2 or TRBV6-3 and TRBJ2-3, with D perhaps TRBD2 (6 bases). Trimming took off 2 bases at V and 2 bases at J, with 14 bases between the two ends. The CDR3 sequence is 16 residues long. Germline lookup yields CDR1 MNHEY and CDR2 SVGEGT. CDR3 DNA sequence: TGTGCCAGCAGTTACGTCGGGGGAAAGGTCACAGATACGCAGTATTTT. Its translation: CASSYVGGKVTDTQYF.

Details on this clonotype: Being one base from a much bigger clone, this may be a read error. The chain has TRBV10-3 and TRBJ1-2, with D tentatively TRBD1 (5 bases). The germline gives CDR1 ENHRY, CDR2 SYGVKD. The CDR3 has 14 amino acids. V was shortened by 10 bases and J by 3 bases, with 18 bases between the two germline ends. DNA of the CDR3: TGTGCCACCACAGCGGGGCCGGGGTACTATGGCTACACCTTC. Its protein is CATTAGPGYYGYTF.

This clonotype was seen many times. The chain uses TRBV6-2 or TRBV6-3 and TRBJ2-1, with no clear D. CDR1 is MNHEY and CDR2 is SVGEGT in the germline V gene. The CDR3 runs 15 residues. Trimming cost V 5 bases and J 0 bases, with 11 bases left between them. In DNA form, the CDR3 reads TGTGCCAGCAGTCATCGTTCGAGCTCCTACAATGAGCAGTTCTTC. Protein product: CASSHRSSSYNEQFF.

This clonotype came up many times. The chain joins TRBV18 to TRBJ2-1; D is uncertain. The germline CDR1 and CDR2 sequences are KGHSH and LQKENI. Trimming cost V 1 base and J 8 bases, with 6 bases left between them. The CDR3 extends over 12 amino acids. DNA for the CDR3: TGTGCCAGCTCACCACTTGGGGATGAGCAGTTCTTC. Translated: CASSPLGDEQFF. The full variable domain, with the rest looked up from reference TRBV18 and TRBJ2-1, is NAGVMQNPRHLVRRRGQEARLRCSPMKGHSHVYWYRQLPEEGLKFMVYLQKENIIDESGMPKERFSAEFPKEGPSILRIQQVVRGDSAAYFCASSPLGDEQFFGPGTRLTVL.

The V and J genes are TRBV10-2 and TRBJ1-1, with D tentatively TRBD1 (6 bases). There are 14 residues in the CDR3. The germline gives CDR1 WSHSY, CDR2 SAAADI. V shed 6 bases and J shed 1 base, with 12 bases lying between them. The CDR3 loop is CASRIQGQNTEAFF. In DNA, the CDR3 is TGCGCCAGCAGAATCCAGGGACAGAACACTGAAGCTTTCTTT.

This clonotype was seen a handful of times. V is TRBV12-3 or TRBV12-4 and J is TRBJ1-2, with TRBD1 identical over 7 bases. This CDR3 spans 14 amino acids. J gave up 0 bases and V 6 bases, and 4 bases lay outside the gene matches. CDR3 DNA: TGTGCCAGCAGGAGACAGGGATCTAACTATGGCTACACCTTC. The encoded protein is CASRRQGSNYGYTF.

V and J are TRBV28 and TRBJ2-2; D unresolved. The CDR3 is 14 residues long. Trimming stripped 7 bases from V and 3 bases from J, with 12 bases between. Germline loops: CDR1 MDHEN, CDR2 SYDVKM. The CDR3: CASTLGRHTGELFF. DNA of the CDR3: TGTGCCAGCACCCTTGGAAGGCACACCGGGGAGCTGTTTTTT.

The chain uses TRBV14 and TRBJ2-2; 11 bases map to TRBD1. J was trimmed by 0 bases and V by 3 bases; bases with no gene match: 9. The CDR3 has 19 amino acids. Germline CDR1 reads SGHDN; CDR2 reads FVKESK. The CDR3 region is CASSQDGDRGEANTGELFF. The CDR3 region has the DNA TGTGCCAGCAGCCAGGATGGGGACAGGGGGGAAGCGAACACCGGGGAGCTGTTTTTT.

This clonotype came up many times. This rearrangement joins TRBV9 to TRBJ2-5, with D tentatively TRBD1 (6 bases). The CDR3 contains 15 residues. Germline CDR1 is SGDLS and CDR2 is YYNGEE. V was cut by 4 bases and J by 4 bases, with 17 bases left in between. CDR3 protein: CASSTDAGVGETQYF. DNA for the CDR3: TGTGCCAGCAGCACAGACGCAGGGGTAGGAGAGACCCAGTACTTC.